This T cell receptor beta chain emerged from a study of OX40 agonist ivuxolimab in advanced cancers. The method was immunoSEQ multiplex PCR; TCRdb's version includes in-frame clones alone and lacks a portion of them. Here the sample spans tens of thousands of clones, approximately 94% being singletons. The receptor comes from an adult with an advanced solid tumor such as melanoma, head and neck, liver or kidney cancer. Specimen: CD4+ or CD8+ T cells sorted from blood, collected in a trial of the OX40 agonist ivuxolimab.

As DNA, the CDR3 is TGCGCCAGCAGCCTCCTCGGGGAGATCGTGCAGTCCCAAGGTTTCCATATTCAGTACTTC. Protein: CASSLLGEIVQSQGFHIQYF. The rearrangement uses TRBV4-3 and TRBJ2-4; a possible D gene is TRBD2 (5 bases). The CDR3 is 20 residues long. V was pared by 4 bases and J by 10 bases, with 35 bases between. Germline lookup yields CDR1 LGHNA and CDR2 YSLEER.